These 32 T cell receptor beta chains were sequenced from one sample in a study of blood T cell repertoires in COVID-19. TCRdb keeps only in-frame clones here, not all; method: immunoSEQ multiplex PCR. Seen here are around 310,000 clones, approximately 90% observed once, and the top ten hold 3% to 4%. Sequencing was performed on peripheral blood. The receptors originated from a woman in her fifties or sixties with active or convalescent COVID-19.

This clone was seen at least ten times. The chain joins TRBV4-2 to TRBJ1-1; D possibly corresponds to TRBD1 (5 bases). CDR1 and CDR2 (germline): LGHNA, YNFKEQ. Trimming pared 1 base from V and 3 bases from J, leaving 15 bases between. This CDR3 has 16 residues. CDR3 protein: CASSQGRGAEYTEAFF. As DNA, the CDR3 is TGTGCCAGCAGCCAAGGGAGGGGAGCAGAGTACACTGAAGCTTTCTTT.

V usage is TRBV7-3 and J usage is TRBJ1-2; TRBD1 matches 9 bases. Per the germline V gene, CDR1 is SGHTA and CDR2 is FQGTGA. The length of the CDR3 is 13 residues. With 5 bases clipped from V and 7 bases from J, the junction kept 5 bases outside the gene matches. The CDR3 DNA sequence: TGTGCCAGCAGCAGGACAGGGGCTGGTGGCTACACCTTC. This codes for CASSRTGAGGYTF.

V usage is TRBV19 and J usage is TRBJ1-2; D uncertain. The CDR3 runs to 14 residues. V was clipped by 3 bases and J by 4 bases, with 12 bases between them. CDR1 LNHDA and CDR2 SQIVND come from the germline V gene (reference sequence). CDR3 in DNA: TGTGCCAGTAGTATGGTCATGGGCCGCTATGGCTACACCTTC. This encodes CASSMVMGRYGYTF.

The chain combines TRBV4-2 with TRBJ2-6; the D is unclear. This CDR3 region has 16 residues. The ends were cut back, 0 bases at V and 2 bases at J, with 8 bases in the middle. Looked up from germline, CDR1 is LGHNA and CDR2 is YNFKEQ. The chain's CDR3 is CASSQDGTPGANVLTF. The CDR3 nucleotides read TGTGCCAGCAGCCAAGATGGTACACCTGGGGCCAACGTCCTGACTTTC.

V is TRBV11-1 and J is TRBJ2-1, with 8 bases aligning to TRBD2. The germline V gene has CDR1 SGHAT and CDR2 FQDESV (reference sequence). This CDR3 contains 16 residues. J gave up 4 bases and V 5 bases, and 10 bases lay outside the gene matches. CDR3 DNA: TGTGCCAGCAGCGCTGGTGTTACTAGCGGTTACAATGAGCAGTTCTTC. Its translation is CASSAGVTSGYNEQFF.

V gene TRBV7-2 combines with J gene TRBJ1-5; a weak D match, TRBD1 (6 bases). V shed 5 bases and J shed 4 bases, with 15 bases lying between them. Germline V gene sequence: CDR1 SGHTA, CDR2 FQGNSA. The CDR3 consists of 15 residues. This CDR3 reads CASSRTVLGNQPQHF. The CDR3 DNA reads as TGTGCCAGCAGCAGGACAGTTTTAGGGAATCAGCCCCAGCATTTT.

The chain combines TRBV5-6 with TRBJ1-5, with 7 bases that match TRBD1. V was pared by 3 bases and J by 1 base, with 7 bases of the junction left unmatched. Germline loops: CDR1 SGHDT, CDR2 YYEEEE. The CDR3 sequence is 16 residues long. This CDR3 reads CASSYSRDRSNQPQHF. The DNA of the CDR3 is TGTGCCAGCAGCTATTCCCGGGACAGAAGCAATCAGCCCCAGCATTTT.

The chain uses TRBV13 and TRBJ2-2; D remains unclear. V was cut by 2 bases and J by 4 bases, with 11 bases left in between. The CDR3 has 15 residues. The germline V gene has CDR1 PRHDT and CDR2 FYEKMQ (reference sequence). The CDR3 loop is CASSLWAAATGELFF. The CDR3 region has the DNA TGTGCCAGCAGCTTATGGGCTGCTGCCACCGGGGAGCTGTTTTTT.

This clone was picked up one time. V and J are TRBV6-2 or TRBV6-3 and TRBJ2-7, with a weak D call TRBD1 (6 bases). The CDR3 is 14 amino acids. V was trimmed by 4 bases and J by 9 bases, leaving 19 bases between them. CDR1 and CDR2 (germline): MNHEY, SVGEGT. In nucleotides, the CDR3 is TGTGCCAGCAGTTCCCTGACAGGCGGCAGTTTGCAGTACTTC. This sequence encodes CASSSLTGGSLQYF.

This chain joins TRBV6-5 and TRBJ2-5, with a weak D call TRBD2 (6 bases). Trimming removed 3 bases at V and 9 bases at J, with 14 bases between. Per germline, CDR1 MNHEY and CDR2 SVGAGI. The CDR3 totals 13 residues. CDR3 sequence (DNA): TGTGCCAGCAGTTATGCCAGCTGGGGGGCCCAGTACTTC. It specifies CASSYASWGAQYF.

The J gene is TRBJ1-2, the V gene TRBV3-1 (or the pseudogene TRBV3-2); D gene unclear. CDR1 is LGHDT and CDR2 is YNNKEL in the germline V gene (reference sequence). V was cut by 6 bases and J by 1 base, with 6 bases left in between. The CDR3 sequence is 12 residues long. CDR3 coding DNA: TGTGCCAGCAGAAACAGTAACTATGGCTACACCTTC. Its translation: CASRNSNYGYTF.

The chain combines TRBV4-1 with TRBJ1-2; no clear D. This CDR3 is built from 15 residues. Germline V gene data show CDR1 as MGHRA and CDR2 as YSYEKL. Trimming left V 3 bases short and J 4 bases short, with 15 bases between. CDR3 amino acids: CASSQEPQEGYGYTF. The CDR3 DNA sequence: TGCGCCAGCAGCCAGGAACCCCAAGAGGGCTATGGCTACACCTTC.

The chain couples TRBV3-1 (or the pseudogene TRBV3-2) to TRBJ1-4; D ambiguous. Trimming shortened V by 1 base and J by 14 bases, and 11 bases separated the two germline ends. Germline values: CDR1 LGHDT, CDR2 YNNKEL (reference sequence). The CDR3 contains 12 residues. The CDR3 DNA follows: TGTGCCAGCAGCCAAGTAGGTGGGAGCCTGTTTTTT. It codes for CASSQVGGSLFF.

The rearrangement links TRBV4-2 to TRBJ1-2; 9 bases are a match to TRBD1. The CDR3 extends over 16 amino acids. Germline assignment: CDR1 LGHNA and CDR2 YNFKEQ. Germline trimming cut 6 bases from V and 2 bases from J; bases unmatched to any gene: 10. CDR3 sequence: CASSLGMGQGNYGYTF. As DNA, the CDR3 is TGTGCCAGCAGTCTAGGGATGGGACAGGGAAACTATGGCTACACCTTC.

This chain uses TRBV12-2 with TRBJ2-7; the DNA was not compared with TRBD1, the D call given in the table. TRBV12-2 is a pseudogene locus. The CDR3 runs 19 residues. Here the CDR3 reads CASRADRDRGPWSSYEQYF. CDR3 DNA: TGTGCAAGTCGCGCCGACCGGGACAGGGGGCCGTGGAGCTCCTACGAGCAGTACTTC.

V gene TRBV11-3 combines with J gene TRBJ1-1, with D perhaps matching TRBD1 (5 bases). The CDR3 is 13 amino acids. Germline V gene data show CDR1 as SGHNT and CDR2 as YENEEA. V was cut by 0 bases and J by 6 bases, with 8 bases left in between. The CDR3 spells CASSLDKQAEAFF. The CDR3 nucleotides are TGTGCCAGCAGCTTAGATAAACAGGCTGAAGCTTTCTTT.

The table lists this clone with a count of one. The J gene is TRBJ2-5, the V gene TRBV5-1, with TRBD1 matching 10 bases. J gave up 5 bases and V 4 bases, and 5 bases lay outside the gene matches. The V gene's germline CDR1 is SGHRS and CDR2 YFSETQ. CDR3 length equals 14 residues. The CDR3 DNA is TGCGCCAGCAGCCGACAGGGGGCAGGGGAGACCCAGTACTTC. Protein sequence: CASSRQGAGETQYF.

DNA for the CDR3: TGTGCCAGCACCGTAGCGGGGATGACCTACGAGCAGTACTTC. Translating it yields CASTVAGMTYEQYF. The chain links TRBV28 to TRBJ2-7; 8 bases match TRBD2. Trimming took 7 bases from V and 2 from J; bases not matched to a gene: 7. The CDR3 has 14 residues. Germline loops: CDR1 MDHEN, CDR2 SYDVKM.

V and J are TRBV5-4 and TRBJ2-1; the match to TRBD1 covers 10 bases. With 3 bases clipped from V and 7 bases from J, the junction kept 10 bases outside the gene matches. Germline lookup yields CDR1 SGHNT and CDR2 YYREEE (reference sequence). The CDR3 contains 16 residues. CDR3 sequence reads: CASSSRDRGVRNEQFF. In DNA, the CDR3 is TGTGCCAGCAGCTCCCGGGACAGGGGAGTGAGGAATGAGCAGTTCTTC.

This chain connects TRBV5-1 to TRBJ2-3, with 8 bases that match TRBD1. Looked up from germline, CDR1 is SGHRS and CDR2 is YFSETQ. The CDR3 extends over 16 amino acids. The V and J ends lost 7 bases and 1 base, in that order; junction bases with no gene match: 11. The CDR3 region is CASSPGQGGGTDTQYF. CDR3 DNA sequence: TGCGCCAGCTCCCCTGGACAGGGTGGAGGCACAGATACGCAGTATTTT.

The CDR3, as DNA: TGTGCCAGCAGCTTTAACAGGGATGGGGCTGAAGCTTTCTTT. It translates to CASSFNRDGAEAFF. The V and J genes are TRBV7-9 and TRBJ1-1; maybe TRBD1 (6 bases). This CDR3 is 14 amino acids long. Germline values: CDR1 SEHNR, CDR2 FQNEAQ (reference sequence). With 3 bases removed from V and 6 bases from J, the gap between germline ends came to 14 bases. Combining the CDR3 with reference TRBV7-9 and TRBJ1-1 gives the whole variable domain DTGVSQNPRHKITKRGQNVTFRCDPISEHNRLYWYRQTLGQGPEFLTYFQNEAQLEKSRLLSDRFSAERPKGSFSTLEIQRTEQGDSAMYLCASSFNRDGAEAFFGQGTRLTVV.

The chain links TRBV24-1 to TRBJ1-1; the D gene is possibly TRBD1 (6 bases). CDR1 and CDR2 (germline): KGHDR, SFDVKD. Trimming removed 3 bases from V and 1 base from J, with 8 bases in between. The CDR3 loop spans 14 amino acids. DNA of the CDR3: TGTGCCACCAGTGATGCAGGGGAGAACACTGAAGCTTTCTTT. Translating gives CATSDAGENTEAFF.

The chain has TRBV6-5 and TRBJ1-2; 9 bases are a match to TRBD1. V lost 9 bases, J lost 0 bases, and 8 bases stayed unmatched. The CDR3 length is 15 residues. CDR1 MNHEY and CDR2 SVGAGI come from the germline V gene. CDR3 sequence (DNA): TGTGCCAGTCGGGGGACAGGGTCAGCTAACTATGGCTACACCTTC. This gives the protein CASRGTGSANYGYTF.

The rearrangement links TRBV7-9 to TRBJ2-1; TRBD1 is a possible D gene (5 bases). This CDR3 contains 12 residues. CDR1 and CDR2 (germline): SEHNR, FQNEAQ (reference sequence). Trimming shortened V by 3 bases and J by 10 bases, and 10 bases separated the two germline ends. Written as DNA, the CDR3 is TGTGCCAGCAGCTTTCTTACAGGAGAGCAGTTCTTC. This encodes CASSFLTGEQFF.

The V call is TRBV18, the J call TRBJ1-2; possibly TRBD1 for D (5 bases). The germline V gene encodes CDR1 KGHSH and CDR2 LQKENI. This CDR3 has 16 amino acids. The ends were cut back, 1 base at V and 4 bases at J, with 16 bases in the middle. The DNA of the CDR3 is TGTGCCAGCTCACCACAACCGTCAGCCGGGGGCTATGGCTACACCTTC. Its translation is CASSPQPSAGGYGYTF.

This clone was counted between two and nine times. The genes are TRBV27 and TRBJ1-1, with unresolved D. Between the trimmed V and J ends, which lost 2 bases and 9 bases, there was a span of 16 bases. The germline V gene encodes CDR1 MNHEY and CDR2 SMNVEV (reference sequence). The CDR3 contains 14 residues. The CDR3 loop is CASSLARTSTQAFF. The DNA for the CDR3 is TGTGCCAGCAGTTTAGCCCGGACTTCTACCCAAGCTTTCTTT.

The chain carries TRBV27 and TRBJ2-7, with a tentative D call TRBD1 (6 bases). V shed 8 bases and J shed 7 bases, with 24 bases lying between them. Per the germline V gene, CDR1 is MNHEY and CDR2 is SMNVEV (reference sequence). This CDR3 contains 15 residues. This CDR3 reads CASASRQVSPREQYF. The DNA of the CDR3 is TGTGCCAGCGCATCCAGACAGGTTTCCCCCCGGGAGCAGTACTTC.

This chain uses TRBV6-6 with TRBJ1-4; D call uncertain. V lost 7 bases, J lost 8 bases, and 17 bases lay in between. The CDR3 runs 14 residues. CDR1 MNHNY and CDR2 SVGAGI come from the germline V gene (reference sequence). The CDR3 nucleotides read TGTGCCAGCACCCTTTACCTCGGAGAGGAAAAACTGTTTTTT. It translates to CASTLYLGEEKLFF.

The rearrangement links TRBV4-1 to TRBJ2-3; the match to TRBD1 covers 7 bases. The CDR3 covers 16 residues. Per the germline V gene, CDR1 is MGHRA and CDR2 is YSYEKL. After removal of 6 bases from V and 8 bases from J, the junction contained 17 bases not matched to a gene. The CDR3 DNA reads as TGCGCCAGCAGATCAACCGGGACAGAGAGTTGGCGTACGCAGTATTTT. It codes for CASRSTGTESWRTQYF.

The chain combines TRBV27 with TRBJ2-7, with TRBD1 matching over 9 bases. CDR1 and CDR2 from the germline V gene are MNHEY and SMNVEV (reference sequence). This CDR3 is built from 14 residues. With V trimmed by 5 bases and J by 7 bases, 9 bases remained unmatched. The DNA of the CDR3 is TGTGCCAGCAGTAGATACGGGACAGGGCGAGAGCAGTACTTC. Translated: CASSRYGTGREQYF.

The V gene is TRBV7-9, the J gene TRBJ2-1; D unresolved. The CDR3 covers 13 residues. With 2 bases removed from V and 8 bases from J, the gap between germline ends came to 10 bases. Per germline, CDR1 SEHNR and CDR2 FQNEAQ (reference sequence). CDR3 amino acids: CASSLSEVDEQFF. Written as DNA, the CDR3 is TGTGCCAGCAGCTTATCTGAGGTAGATGAGCAGTTCTTC.

The chain combines TRBV2 with TRBJ2-7, with 7 bases that match TRBD2. The CDR3 contains 14 residues. Germline CDR1 is SNHLY and CDR2 is FYNNEI. Losses at the gene ends were 6 bases for V and 1 base for J; bases not matched to a gene: 6. CDR3 coding DNA: TGTGCCAGCAGGGCGGGGGTTTTGTCCTACGAGCAGTACTTC. Amino acids: CASRAGVLSYEQYF.